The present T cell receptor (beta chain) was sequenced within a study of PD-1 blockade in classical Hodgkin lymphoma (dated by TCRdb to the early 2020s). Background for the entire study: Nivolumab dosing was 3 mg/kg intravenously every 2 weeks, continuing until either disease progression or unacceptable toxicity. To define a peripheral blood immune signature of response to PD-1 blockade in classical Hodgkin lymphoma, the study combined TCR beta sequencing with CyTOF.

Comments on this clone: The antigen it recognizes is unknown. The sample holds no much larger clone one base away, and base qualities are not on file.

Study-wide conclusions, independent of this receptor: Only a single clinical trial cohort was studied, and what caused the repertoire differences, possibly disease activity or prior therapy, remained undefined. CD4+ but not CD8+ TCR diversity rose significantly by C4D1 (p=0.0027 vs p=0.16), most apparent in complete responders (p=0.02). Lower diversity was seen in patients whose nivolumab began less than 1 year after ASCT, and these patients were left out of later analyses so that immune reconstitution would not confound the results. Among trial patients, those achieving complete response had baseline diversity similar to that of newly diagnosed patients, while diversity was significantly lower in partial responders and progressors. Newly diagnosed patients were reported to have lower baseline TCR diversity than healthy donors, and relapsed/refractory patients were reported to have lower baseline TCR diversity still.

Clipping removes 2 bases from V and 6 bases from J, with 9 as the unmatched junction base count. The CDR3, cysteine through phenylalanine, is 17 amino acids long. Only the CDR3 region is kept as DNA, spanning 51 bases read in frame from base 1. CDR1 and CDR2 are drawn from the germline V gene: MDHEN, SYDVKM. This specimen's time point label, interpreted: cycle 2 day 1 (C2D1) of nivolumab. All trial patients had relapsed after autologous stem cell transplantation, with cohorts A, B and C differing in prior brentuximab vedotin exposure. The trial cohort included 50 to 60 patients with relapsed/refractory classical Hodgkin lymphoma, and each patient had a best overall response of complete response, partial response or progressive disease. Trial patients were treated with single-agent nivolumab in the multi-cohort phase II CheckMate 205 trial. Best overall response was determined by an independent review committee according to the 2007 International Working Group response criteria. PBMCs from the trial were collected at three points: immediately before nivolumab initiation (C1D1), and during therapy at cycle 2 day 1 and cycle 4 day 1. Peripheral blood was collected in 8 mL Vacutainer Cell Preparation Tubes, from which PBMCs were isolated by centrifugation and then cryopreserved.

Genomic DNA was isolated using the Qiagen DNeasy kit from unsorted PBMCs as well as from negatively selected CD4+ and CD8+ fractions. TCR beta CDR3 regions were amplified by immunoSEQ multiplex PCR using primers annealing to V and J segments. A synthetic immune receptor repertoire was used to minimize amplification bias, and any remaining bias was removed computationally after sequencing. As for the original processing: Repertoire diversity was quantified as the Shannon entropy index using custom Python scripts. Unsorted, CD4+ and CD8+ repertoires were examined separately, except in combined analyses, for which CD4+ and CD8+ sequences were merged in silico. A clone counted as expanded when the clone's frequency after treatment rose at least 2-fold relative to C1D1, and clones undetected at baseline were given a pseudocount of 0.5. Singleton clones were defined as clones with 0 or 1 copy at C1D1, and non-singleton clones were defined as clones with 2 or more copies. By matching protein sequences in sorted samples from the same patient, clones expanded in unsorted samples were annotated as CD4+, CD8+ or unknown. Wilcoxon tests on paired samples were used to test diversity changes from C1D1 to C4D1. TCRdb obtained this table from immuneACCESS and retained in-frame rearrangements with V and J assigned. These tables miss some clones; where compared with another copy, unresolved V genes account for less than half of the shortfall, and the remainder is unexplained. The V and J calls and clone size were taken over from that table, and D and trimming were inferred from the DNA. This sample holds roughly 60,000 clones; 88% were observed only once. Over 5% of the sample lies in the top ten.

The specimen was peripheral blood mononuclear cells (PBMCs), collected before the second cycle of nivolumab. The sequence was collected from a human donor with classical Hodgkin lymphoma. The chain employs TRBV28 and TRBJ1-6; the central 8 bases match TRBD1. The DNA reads TGTGCCAGCAGTTTAACCGGGACAGGCCTCGCTAATTCACCCCTCCACTTT. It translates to CASSLTGTGLANSPLHF.